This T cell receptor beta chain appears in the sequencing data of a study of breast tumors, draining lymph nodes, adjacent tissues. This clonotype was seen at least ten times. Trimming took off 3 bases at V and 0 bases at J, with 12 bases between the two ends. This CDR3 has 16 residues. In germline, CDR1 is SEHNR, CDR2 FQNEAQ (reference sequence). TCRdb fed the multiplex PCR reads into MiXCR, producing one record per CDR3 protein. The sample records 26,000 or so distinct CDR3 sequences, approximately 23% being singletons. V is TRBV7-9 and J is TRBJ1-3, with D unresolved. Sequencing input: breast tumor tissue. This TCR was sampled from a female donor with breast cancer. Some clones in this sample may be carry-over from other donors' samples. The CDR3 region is CASSFILGASGNTIYF. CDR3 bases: TGTGCCAGCAGCTTTATACTGGGTGCCTCTGGAAACACCATATATTTT.